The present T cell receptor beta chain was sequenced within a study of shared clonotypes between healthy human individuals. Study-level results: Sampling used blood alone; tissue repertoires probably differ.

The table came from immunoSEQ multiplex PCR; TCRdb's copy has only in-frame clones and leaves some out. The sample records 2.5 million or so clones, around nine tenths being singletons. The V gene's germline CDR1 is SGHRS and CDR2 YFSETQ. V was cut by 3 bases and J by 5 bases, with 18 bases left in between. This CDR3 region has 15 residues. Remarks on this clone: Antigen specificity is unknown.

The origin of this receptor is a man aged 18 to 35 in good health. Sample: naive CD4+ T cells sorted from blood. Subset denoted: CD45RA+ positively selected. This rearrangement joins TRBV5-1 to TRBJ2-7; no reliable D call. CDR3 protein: CASSYAPLDADEQYF. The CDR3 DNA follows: TGCGCCAGCAGCTACGCTCCGCTTGACGCCGACGAGCAGTACTTC.